One sample yielded the 21 T cell receptor beta chains listed below, sequenced in a study of metastatic and nonmetastatic thyroid tumors. Each patient went into thyroid surgery without having received any treatment. With MiXCR, TCRdb reprocessed the PCR reads. The sample has approximately 35,000 clones, about 18% seen once. The sample taken for sequencing was blood. These receptors were taken from a male donor with papillary thyroid cancer or a benign thyroid nodule (not recorded which). Some clones in this sample may be carry-over from other donors' samples.

There are many counts of this clone. A much larger clonotype is one base distant, so this may be a read error. The chain employs TRBV19 and TRBJ2-1, with 8 bases identical to TRBD1. V gave up 7 bases and J gave up 5 bases; unmatched junction bases: 10. The CDR3 totals 15 residues. Germline CDR1 and CDR2: LNHDA and SQIVND (reference sequence). CDR3 protein: CASNQQGVANNEQFF. CDR3 DNA sequence: TGTGCCAGTAATCAACAGGGGGTGGCCAACAATGAGCAGTTCTTC.

The CDR3 coding sequence is TGCGCCAGCAGGAGGGCGGGGACAGCCGACCAGTACGAGCAGTACTTC. As protein: CASRRAGTADQYEQYF. The chain joins TRBV10-2 to TRBJ2-7; the D gene is possibly TRBD1 (7 bases). Germline CDR1 is WSHSY and CDR2 is SAAADI. Between the trimmed V and J ends, which lost 6 bases and 4 bases, there was a span of 22 bases. The CDR3 length is 16 residues.

This clone was recorded at least ten times. The rearrangement uses TRBV9 and TRBJ1-2; the D is unclear. The CDR3 consists of 11 residues. Trimming took off 4 bases at V and 2 bases at J, with 3 bases between the two ends. CDR1 and CDR2 (germline): SGDLS, YYNGEE. CDR3 residues: CASSSNYGYTF. Written as DNA, the CDR3 is TGTGCCAGCAGCTCAAACTATGGCTACACCTTC.

By sample share, this clone is medium-sized. The rearrangement joins TRBV6-1 to TRBJ2-7; D ambiguous. Trimming cost V 5 bases and J 3 bases, with 8 bases left between them. CDR3 size: 12 residues. CDR1 MNHNS and CDR2 SASEGT come from the germline V gene. CDR3 region: CASSWLFYEQYF. DNA of the CDR3: TGTGCCAGCAGTTGGCTATTCTACGAGCAGTACTTC.

This clone has ten or more counts. The chain joins TRBV20-1 to TRBJ1-5; D gene unclear. V lost 0 bases and J lost 2, with 8 bases in between. Germline lookup yields CDR1 DFQATT and CDR2 SNEGSKA (reference sequence). The CDR3 covers 14 residues. The CDR3 spells CSARDRRGNQPQHF. The CDR3 DNA sequence: TGCAGTGCTAGAGATAGGAGAGGCAATCAGCCCCAGCATTTT.

Comment on this clone: Given a much more abundant clone one base away, this may be a read error. This chain uses TRBV19 with TRBJ2-5; D possibly uses TRBD1 or TRBD2 (5 bases each). CDR3 size: 13 residues. The germline CDR1 and CDR2 sequences are LNHDA and SQIVND (reference sequence). For the CDR3, the DNA is TGTGCCAGTAGTATTCCGGGGCAAGAGACCCGGTACTTC. Translation: CASSIPGQETRYF.

This clone was counted at least ten times. The chain recombines TRBV24-1 with TRBJ2-7; tentatively, D is TRBD2 (6 bases). From germline, CDR1 is KGHDR and CDR2 SFDVKD. The CDR3 runs to 12 residues. V was pared by 3 bases and J by 7 bases, with 9 bases between. CDR3 sequence reads: CATSDRDSEQYF. CDR3 bases: TGTGCCACCAGTGATAGGGACTCAGAGCAGTACTTC.

This clone was counted ten times or more. The gene calls are TRBV10-2 and TRBJ2-7; the match to TRBD2 covers 7 bases. The trim removed 4 bases at V and 7 bases at J, leaving 7 bases unmatched. Germline CDR1 WSHSY, CDR2 SAAADI. This CDR3 is built from 13 residues. The CDR3 loop reads CASSALWGGEQYF. The CDR3, as DNA: TGCGCCAGCAGTGCTCTCTGGGGGGGGGAGCAGTACTTC.

This clone was observed a few times. One base away lies a much larger clone, so this may be a sequencing read error. V usage is TRBV12-3 or TRBV12-4 and J usage is TRBJ1-4, with D tentatively TRBD1 (5 bases). The CDR3 is 15 amino acids. The V and J ends lost 8 bases and 0 bases respectively, with 13 bases between them. For the CDR3, the DNA is TGTGCCAGCGGGCCCCGAGGGGCAACTAATGAAAAACTGTTTTTT. Its translation is CASGPRGATNEKLFF.

The rearrangement links TRBV6-1 to TRBJ1-2; D perhaps matches TRBD1 (5 bases). Germline lookup yields CDR1 MNHNS and CDR2 SASEGT. The V and J ends lost 6 bases and 1 base respectively, with 9 bases between them. The CDR3 covers 13 residues. CDR3 loop: CASRAGSNYGYTF. In nucleotides, the CDR3 is TGTGCCAGCAGAGCAGGGAGTAACTATGGCTACACCTTC.

This clone was counted ten times or more. The rearrangement uses TRBV24-1 and TRBJ2-1; D call uncertain. The CDR3 spans 11 residues. CDR1 KGHDR and CDR2 SFDVKD come from the germline V gene. Trimming removed 5 bases from V and 6 bases from J, with 4 bases in between. The CDR3 reads CATSVVNEQFF. In DNA form, the CDR3 reads TGTGCCACCAGTGTCGTCAATGAGCAGTTCTTC.

A remark on this clone: The junction and the germline gene differ at one end; a read error may be behind it. The chain couples TRBV25-1 to TRBJ2-6; the match to TRBD1 covers 8 bases. Germline lookup yields CDR1 MGHDK and CDR2 SYGVNS. This CDR3 is built from 14 residues. The CDR3 nucleotides are TGTGCCAGCAGTTCCATGACAGGGGTCAACGTCCTGACTTTC. Translated: CASSSMTGVNVLTF.

The table lists this clone with many counts. V usage is TRBV7-2 and J usage is TRBJ1-5; TRBD1 matches 7 bases. V shed 5 bases, J shed 3 bases, and the junction held 4 bases outside the gene matches. CDR3 length equals 14 residues. Germline assignment: CDR1 SGHTA and CDR2 FQGNSA. The CDR3 bases are TGTGCCAGCAGCCTAGGACAGGCCAATCAGCCCCAGCATTTT. Its protein product is CASSLGQANQPQHF.

V usage is TRBV19 and J usage is TRBJ2-7, with TRBD1 identical over 8 bases. CDR1 and CDR2 from the germline V gene are LNHDA and SQIVND (reference sequence). With 5 bases clipped from V and 5 bases from J, the junction kept 8 bases outside the gene matches. There are 14 residues in the CDR3. The CDR3 bases are TGTGCCAGTAGTCTCGGACAGGGTAGGAACGAGCAGTACTTC. This codes for CASSLGQGRNEQYF.

This clone was seen many times. The chain links TRBV5-1 to TRBJ2-3, with 11 bases matching TRBD2. Looked up from germline, CDR1 is SGHRS and CDR2 is YFSETQ. Trimming took 5 bases from V and 1 from J; bases not matched to a gene: 3. CDR3 length: 15 residues. As DNA, the CDR3 is TGCGCCAGCAGGACGACTAGCGGGGGCACAGATACGCAGTATTTT. It codes for CASRTTSGGTDTQYF. The full variable domain, in which reference TRBV5-1 and TRBJ2-3 provide the parts outside the CDR3, is KAGVTQTPRYLIKTRGQQVTLSCSPISGHRSVSWYQQTPGQGLQFLFEYFSETQRNKGNFPGRFSGRQFSNSRSEMNVSTLELGDSALYLCASRTTSGGTDTQYFGPGTRLTVL.

The table lists this clone with many counts. The chain is built from TRBV30 and TRBJ2-4; TRBD1 is a possible D gene (7 bases). The CDR3 contains 15 residues. V dropped 2 bases and J dropped 6 bases, with 17 bases sitting between them. Germline V gene lookup returns CDR1 GTSNPN and CDR2 SVGIG (reference sequence). The CDR3, as DNA: TGTGCCTGGAGTTTTTTAGGGGGCGGGGTAAACATTCAGTACTTC. Amino acids: CAWSFLGGGVNIQYF.

This clone was detected ten times or more. The chain links TRBV19 to TRBJ1-2; 7 bases line up with TRBD1. Germline V gene lookup returns CDR1 LNHDA and CDR2 SQIVND (reference sequence). V trimming: 4 bases; J trimming: 4 bases; junction bases outside the gene matches: 6. The CDR3 consists of 14 residues. CDR3 residues: CASSTPGQSYGYTF. CDR3 nucleotides: TGTGCCAGTAGTACTCCGGGACAGTCCTATGGCTACACCTTC. The full variable domain, its missing parts supplied by reference TRBV19 and TRBJ1-2, is DGGITQSPKYLFRKEGQNVTLSCEQNLNHDAMYWYRQDPGQGLRLIYYSQIVNDFQKGDIAEGYSVSREKKESFPLTVTSAQKNPTAFYLCASSTPGQSYGYTFGSGTRLTVV.

In this sample, this clone turned up many times. The chain combines TRBV6-4 with TRBJ1-5; D uncertain. Germline V gene data show CDR1 as MRHNA and CDR2 as SNTAGT. This CDR3 has 13 residues. V lost 3 bases, J lost 5 bases, and 8 bases lay in between. For the CDR3, the DNA is TGTGCCAGCAGTGAATCGATCGATCAGCCCCAGCATTTT. It is translated as CASSESIDQPQHF.

This clone showed up many times. The V and J genes are TRBV18 and TRBJ2-5; 7 nucleotides match TRBD2. V lost 2 bases, J lost 4 bases, and 7 bases stayed unmatched. CDR3 length: 15 amino acids. CDR1 is KGHSH and CDR2 is LQKENI in the germline V gene. DNA of the CDR3: TGTGCCAGCTCACCAAATGAAGGGACTACAGAGACCCAGTACTTC. Its translation: CASSPNEGTTETQYF.

In its sample, this clone is medium-sized. This chain uses TRBV6-2 or TRBV6-3 with TRBJ1-3; weak D call: TRBD1 (6 bases). Between the trimmed V and J ends, which lost 2 bases and 7 bases, there was a span of 12 bases. In germline, CDR1 is MNHEY, CDR2 SVGEGT. The CDR3 extends over 14 amino acids. The CDR3 region has the DNA TGTGCCAGCAGTTACGGGACATCAGGCAACACCATATATTTT. Its translation: CASSYGTSGNTIYF.

This clone was found many times. The chain is built from TRBV7-2 and TRBJ2-7; no firm D call. V was clipped by 4 bases and J by 0 bases, with 10 bases between them. This CDR3 has 14 residues. CDR1 is SGHTA, CDR2 FQGNSA, per germline. Here the CDR3 DNA reads TGTGCCAGCAGCTCCTCGACACTCTCCTACGAGCAGTACTTC. It codes for CASSSSTLSYEQYF. The variable domain in full, with the rest retrieved from reference TRBV7-2 and TRBJ2-7, is GAGVSQSPSNKVTEKGKDVELRCDPISGHTALYWYRQSLGQGLEFLIYFQGNSAPDKSGLPSDRFSAERTGGSVSTLTIQRTQQEDSAVYLCASSSSTLSYEQYFGPGTRLTVT.